This T cell receptor beta chain emerged from a study of blood T cell repertoires in COVID-19 (TCRdb year 2020). For context, the study as a whole: Collaborator samples came from the United States, Italy and Spain and covered acute and convalescent phases of COVID-19. The dataset comprised deeply sampled blood TCRbeta repertoires from subjects exposed to, actively infected with, or recovered from COVID-19. The samples were drawn from the first 160 participants of the ongoing ImmuneRACE study and from more than 1,000 subjects provided by 6 global collaborators. Nearly every sample came with metadata listing a de-identified subject ID, COVID-19 status, age in years and sex. The repertoires were released in a freely available public database meant as a resource for research on the immune response to SARS-CoV-2. Where HLA class I and class II types were available, the types were taken from metadata supplied by the sample provider, not from assay-based typing. The material from the prospective study consisted of cDNA or gDNA derived from T cells, B-cell-depleted T cells, or PBMCs.

TCRbeta CDR3 regions were amplified from genomic DNA using the immunoSEQ Assay, a bias-controlled multiplex PCR. Processing in the source paper ran as follows. Nucleated cell counts per sample were estimated from amplification of reference gene primers within the assay. To quantify the absolute abundance of each unique TCRbeta CDR3 rearrangement, sequence reads were collapsed and filtered. Productive Simpson clonality was computed per sample as the square root of Simpson's diversity index over productive rearrangements. TCRdb re-hosts the immuneACCESS table, in-frame sequences only. Its copies lack some clones; in the studies checked, an unresolved V gene accounts for under half of them, and the cause for the rest is not known. V, J and clone size are taken as reported in that table, and D and trimming were inferred from the DNA itself. In this sample the table shows over 120,000 clones, over 60% of which occur a single time. The ten largest clones represent around 4.2% of the sample.

The collaborating institutions used their own protocols to collect whole blood in K2EDTA tubes. For TCRbeta analysis, collaborators shipped samples in one of three forms: frozen whole blood, isolated PBMCs, or DNA extracted from either of those sample types. The cysteine opens and the phenylalanine closes a CDR3 of 14 amino acids. This entry keeps only the CDR3 DNA: 42 bases, framed from base 1. For this chain, trimming is 5 bases at the V end and 4 bases at the J end, and the number of junction bases without a gene match is 6. CDR1 SGHRS and CDR2 YFSETQ are derived from the germline V gene. For this clone: The antigen it binds to is not known. Per-base qualities were not stored, and no clone one base away is much larger.

The study at large found these results: The quantity of clinical and demographic metadata differed by source and by participant and was supplied without curation.

Sample: peripheral blood. This receptor was identified in an elderly woman with active or convalescent COVID-19. Recombination joined TRBV5-1 with TRBJ1-5; TRBD1 lines up with 7 middle nucleotides. The nucleotide sequence reads TGCGCCAGCAGGCCAGACAGGGCAAATCAGCCCCAGCATTTT. It encodes CASRPDRANQPQHF.